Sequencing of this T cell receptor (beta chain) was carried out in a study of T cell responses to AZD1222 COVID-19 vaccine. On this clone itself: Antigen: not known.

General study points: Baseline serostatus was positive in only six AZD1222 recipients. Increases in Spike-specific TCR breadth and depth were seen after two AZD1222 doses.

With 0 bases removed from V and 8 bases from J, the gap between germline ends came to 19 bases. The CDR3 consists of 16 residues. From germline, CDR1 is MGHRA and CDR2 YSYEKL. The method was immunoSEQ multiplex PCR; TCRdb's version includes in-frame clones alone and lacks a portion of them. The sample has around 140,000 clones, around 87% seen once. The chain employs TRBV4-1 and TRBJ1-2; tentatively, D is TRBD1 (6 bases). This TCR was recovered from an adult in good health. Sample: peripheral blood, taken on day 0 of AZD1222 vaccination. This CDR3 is CASSQDRSRGPGGYTF. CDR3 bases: TGCGCCAGCAGCCAAGATCGGAGTCGGGGGCCGGGAGGCTACACCTTC.